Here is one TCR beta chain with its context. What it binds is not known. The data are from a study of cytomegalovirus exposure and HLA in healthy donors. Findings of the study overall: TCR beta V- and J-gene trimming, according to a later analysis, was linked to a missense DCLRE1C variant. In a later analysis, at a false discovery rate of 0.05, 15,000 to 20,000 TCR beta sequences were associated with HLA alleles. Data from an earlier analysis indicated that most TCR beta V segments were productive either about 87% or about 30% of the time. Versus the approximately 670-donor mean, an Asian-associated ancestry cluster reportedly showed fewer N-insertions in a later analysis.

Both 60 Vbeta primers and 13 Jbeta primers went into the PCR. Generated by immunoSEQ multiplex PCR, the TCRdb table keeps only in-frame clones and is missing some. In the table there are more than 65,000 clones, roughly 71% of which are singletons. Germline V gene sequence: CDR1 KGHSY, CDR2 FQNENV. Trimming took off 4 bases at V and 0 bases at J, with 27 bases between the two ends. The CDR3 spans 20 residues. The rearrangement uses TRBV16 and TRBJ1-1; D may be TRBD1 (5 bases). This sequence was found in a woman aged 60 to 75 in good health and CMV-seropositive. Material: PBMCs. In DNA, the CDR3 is TGTGCCAGCAGCCGAAAAAACGCCGTTCCAGGGCTTATGATGAACACTGAAGCTTTCTTT. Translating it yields CASSRKNAVPGLMMNTEAFF.